This T cell receptor (beta chain) was identified during a study of blood T cell repertoires in COVID-19. Looking at the study overall: Collection of acute and convalescent COVID-19 samples took place in the United States, Italy and Spain. Sources were T cells, B-cell-depleted T cells, or PBMCs; the material itself was cDNA or gDNA.

Authors' processing steps: For nucleated cells, counts were estimated from reference gene primer amplification. Method: immunoSEQ multiplex PCR; TCRdb's copy keeps in-frame clones and lacks some. From that table come the V and J calls and clone size; the DNA was used to work out D and trimming. The sample yields about 200,000 clones, roughly 75% seen once. The receptor was isolated from an older woman with acute or convalescent COVID-19. Sequencing used peripheral blood.

In DNA, the CDR3 is TGTGCCAGCAGTGAAGGTTACAGGGGTAATCAGCCCCAGCATTTT. Translating gives CASSEGYRGNQPQHF. The rearrangement joins TRBV6-1 to TRBJ1-5; 7 bases map to TRBD1. Germline lookup yields CDR1 MNHNS and CDR2 SASEGT. This CDR3 has 15 amino acids. With V trimmed by 1 base and J by 4 bases, 4 bases remained unmatched.